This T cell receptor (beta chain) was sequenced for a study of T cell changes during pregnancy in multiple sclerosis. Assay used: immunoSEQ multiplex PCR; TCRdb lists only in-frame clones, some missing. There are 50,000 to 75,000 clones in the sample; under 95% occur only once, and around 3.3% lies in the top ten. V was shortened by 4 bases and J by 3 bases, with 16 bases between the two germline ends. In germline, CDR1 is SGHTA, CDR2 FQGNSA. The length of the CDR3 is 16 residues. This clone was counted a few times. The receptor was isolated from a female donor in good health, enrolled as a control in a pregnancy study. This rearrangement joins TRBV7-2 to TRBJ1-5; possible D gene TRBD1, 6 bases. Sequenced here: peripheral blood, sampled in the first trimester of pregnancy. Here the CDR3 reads CASSSRPGGFNQPQHF. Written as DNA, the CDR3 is TGTGCCAGCAGCTCCCGCCCGGGGGGCTTCAATCAGCCCCAGCATTTT.